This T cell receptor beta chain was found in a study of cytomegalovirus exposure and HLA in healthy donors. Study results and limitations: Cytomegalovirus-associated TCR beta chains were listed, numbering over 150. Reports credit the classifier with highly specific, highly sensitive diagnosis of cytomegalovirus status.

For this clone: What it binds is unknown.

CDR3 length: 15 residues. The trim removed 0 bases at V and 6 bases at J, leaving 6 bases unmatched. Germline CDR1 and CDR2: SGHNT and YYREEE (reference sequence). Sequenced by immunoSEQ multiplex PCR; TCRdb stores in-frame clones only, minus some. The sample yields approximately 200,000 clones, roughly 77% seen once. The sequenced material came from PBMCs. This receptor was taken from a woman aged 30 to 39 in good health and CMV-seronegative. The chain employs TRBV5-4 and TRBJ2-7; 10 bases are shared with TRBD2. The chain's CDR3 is CASSLELAGRGEQYF. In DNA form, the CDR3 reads TGTGCCAGCAGCTTGGAACTAGCGGGACGGGGCGAGCAGTACTTC.